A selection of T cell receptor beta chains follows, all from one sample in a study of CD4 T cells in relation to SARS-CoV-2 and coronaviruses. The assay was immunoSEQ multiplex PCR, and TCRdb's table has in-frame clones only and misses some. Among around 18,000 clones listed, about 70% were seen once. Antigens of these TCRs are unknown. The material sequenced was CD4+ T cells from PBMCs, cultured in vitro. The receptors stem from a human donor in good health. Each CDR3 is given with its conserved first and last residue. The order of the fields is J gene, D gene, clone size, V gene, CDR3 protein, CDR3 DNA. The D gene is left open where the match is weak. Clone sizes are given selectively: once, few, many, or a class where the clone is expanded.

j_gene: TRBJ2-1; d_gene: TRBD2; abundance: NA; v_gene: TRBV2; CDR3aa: CASSGGTSGRALGFF; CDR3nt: TGTGCCAGCAGTGGTGGCACTAGCGGGAGGGCGCTCGGGTTCTTC
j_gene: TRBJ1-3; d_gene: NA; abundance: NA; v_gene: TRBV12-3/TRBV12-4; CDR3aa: CASRQADTIYF; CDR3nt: TGTGCCAGCAGGCAGGCGGACACCATATATTTT
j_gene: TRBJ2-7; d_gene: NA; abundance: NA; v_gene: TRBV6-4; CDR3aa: CASSEGTGPHKQYF; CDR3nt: TGTGCCAGCAGTGAAGGGACGGGGCCTCACAAGCAGTACTTC
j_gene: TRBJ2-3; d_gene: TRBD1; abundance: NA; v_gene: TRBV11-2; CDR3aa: CASSQTGGIPTDTQYF; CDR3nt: TGTGCCAGCAGCCAAACAGGGGGAATACCCACAGATACGCAGTATTTT
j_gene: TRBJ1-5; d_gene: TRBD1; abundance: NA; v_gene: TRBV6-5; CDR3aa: CASMIRDRVPQPQHF; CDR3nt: TGTGCCAGCATGATCCGGGACAGGGTTCCTCAGCCCCAGCATTTT
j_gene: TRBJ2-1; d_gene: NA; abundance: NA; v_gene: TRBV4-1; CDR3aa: CASSQVGGFSYNEQFF; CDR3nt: TGCGCCAGCAGCCAAGTCGGCGGGTTCTCCTACAATGAGCAGTTCTTC
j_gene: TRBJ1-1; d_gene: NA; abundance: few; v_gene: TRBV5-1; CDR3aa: CASSSIGGREAFF; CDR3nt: TGCGCCAGCAGCTCAATCGGAGGACGTGAAGCTTTCTTT
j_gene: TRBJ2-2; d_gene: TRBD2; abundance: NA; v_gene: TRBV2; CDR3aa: CASSALLAGDTGELFF; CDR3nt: TGTGCCAGCAGTGCCTTACTAGCGGGAGATACCGGGGAGCTGTTTTTT
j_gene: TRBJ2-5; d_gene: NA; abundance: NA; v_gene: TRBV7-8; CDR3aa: CASSLAGQGVETQYF; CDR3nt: TGTGCCAGCAGCTTAGCGGGGCAGGGTGTCGAGACCCAGTACTTC
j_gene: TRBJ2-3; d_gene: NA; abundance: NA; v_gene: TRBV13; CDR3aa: CASSLSPNLEGDSTDTQYF; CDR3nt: TGTGCCAGCAGCTTATCCCCCAACCTTGAGGGAGATAGCACAGATACGCAGTATTTT
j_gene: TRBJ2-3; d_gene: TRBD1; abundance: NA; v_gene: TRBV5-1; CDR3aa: CASSWNRGWLDTQYF; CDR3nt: TGCGCCAGCAGCTGGAACAGGGGGTGGTTAGATACGCAGTATTTT
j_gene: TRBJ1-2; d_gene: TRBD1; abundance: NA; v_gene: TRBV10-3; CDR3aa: CAISRQGTYGYTF; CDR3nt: TGTGCCATCAGCCGACAGGGAACCTATGGCTACACCTTC
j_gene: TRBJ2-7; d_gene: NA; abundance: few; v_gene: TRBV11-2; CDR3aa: CASSPGRPRRGRYEQYF; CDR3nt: TGTGCCAGCAGCCCCGGACGGCCTCGGCGGGGAAGATACGAGCAGTACTTC
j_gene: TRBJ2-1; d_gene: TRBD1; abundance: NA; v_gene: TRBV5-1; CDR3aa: CASSNGQGSYNEQFF; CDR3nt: TGCGCCAGCAGCAACGGACAGGGATCCTACAATGAGCAGTTCTTC
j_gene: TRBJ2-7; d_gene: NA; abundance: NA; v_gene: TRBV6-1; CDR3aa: CASSEAGPFYEQYF; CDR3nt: TGTGCCAGCAGTGAAGCTGGGCCGTTCTACGAGCAGTACTTC
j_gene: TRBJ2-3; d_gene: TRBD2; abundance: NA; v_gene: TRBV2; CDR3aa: CASTTGTSGRSDTQYF; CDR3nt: TGTGCCAGCACTACCGGGACTAGCGGGAGGTCAGATACGCAGTATTTT
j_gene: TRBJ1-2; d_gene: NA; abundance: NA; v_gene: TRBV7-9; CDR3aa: CASSLGWESGQTNYGYTF; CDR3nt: TGTGCCAGCAGCTTAGGATGGGAGAGTGGACAAACTAACTATGGCTACACCTTC
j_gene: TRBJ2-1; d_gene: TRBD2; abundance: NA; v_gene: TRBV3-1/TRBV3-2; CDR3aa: CASSHSSGLSSYNEQFF; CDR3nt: TGTGCCAGCAGCCATTCTAGCGGGTTGAGCTCCTACAATGAGCAGTTCTTC
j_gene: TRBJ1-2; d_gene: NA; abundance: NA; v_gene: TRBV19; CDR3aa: CASSLLRQAVYTF; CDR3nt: TGTGCCAGTAGTTTGCTAAGACAGGCAGTCTACACCTTC
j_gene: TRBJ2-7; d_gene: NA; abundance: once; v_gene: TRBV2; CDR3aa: CASTLQWGADSYEQYF; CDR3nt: TGTGCCAGCACTCTCCAATGGGGGGCAGATTCCTACGAGCAGTACTTC
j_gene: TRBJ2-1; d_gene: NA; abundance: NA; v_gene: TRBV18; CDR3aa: CASSPGGANEQFF; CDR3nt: TGTGCCAGCTCACCAGGTGGCGCCAATGAGCAGTTCTTC
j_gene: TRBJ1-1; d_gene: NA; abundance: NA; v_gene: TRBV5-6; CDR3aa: CASSLSGETEAFF; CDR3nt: TGTGCCAGCAGCTTGTCCGGGGAGACTGAAGCTTTCTTT
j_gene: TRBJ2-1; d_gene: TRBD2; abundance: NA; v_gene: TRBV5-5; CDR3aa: CASSLRGTSGGYNEQFF; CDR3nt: TGTGCCAGCAGCCTCCGAGGGACTAGCGGGGGATACAATGAGCAGTTCTTC
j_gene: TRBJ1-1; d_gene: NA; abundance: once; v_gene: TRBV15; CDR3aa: CATSRDILLNTEAFF; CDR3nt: TGTGCCACCAGCAGAGATATACTTTTGAACACTGAAGCTTTCTTT